This T cell receptor beta chain derives from a study of siplizumab effects on memory and regulatory T cells. Trimming removed 5 bases from V and 10 bases from J; junction bases left unmatched: 12. Germline V gene data show CDR1 as MRHNA and CDR2 as SNTAGT. The CDR3 covers 14 residues. A remark on this clone: What it binds is not known.

Per sample, the assay covered roughly 9.2 x 10^4 TCR templates. Generated by immunoSEQ multiplex PCR, the TCRdb table keeps only in-frame clones and is missing some. The sample carries about 120,000 clones, about 93% recorded once. Study-wide points: Relative to controls at approximately 30%, mappable alloreactive CD4+ clones exhibited a mean Treg-derived proportion of approximately 70% with siplizumab. Greater diversity than memory cells seemed evident in naive T cells, which also appeared to be major alloresponse contributors. No assignable naive or memory phenotype existed for roughly 80-97% of proliferating CD4+ or CD8+ clones.

J is TRBJ1-1 and V is TRBV6-4, with 8 bases aligning to TRBD1. Input material: non-Treg CD4+ T cells sorted from blood. The receptor was derived from a human donor in good health. CDR3 in amino acids: CASSLRGQDGGAFF. The CDR3 nucleotides read TGTGCCAGCAGTCTCCGGGGACAGGATGGTGGAGCTTTCTTT.